The 27 T cell receptor beta chains presented below share a single source sample, sequenced in a study of blood T cells in healthy people across ages. Primed by a sample-barcoded 5' primer and a J-beta primer mix, a second PCR proceeded for roughly 6 to 12 cycles. TCRdb analysed the 5' RACE reads with MiXCR anew, one entry per CDR3 protein. Here the sample spans some 1.1 million distinct CDR3 sequences, around two fifths being singletons. The sample was blood. Receptors were obtained from a man aged 18 to 29 in good health.

This clonotype has more than one count but fewer than ten. The V gene is TRBV5-1, the J gene TRBJ2-7; D is unclear. Between the trimmed V and J ends, which lost 2 bases and 2 bases, there was a span of 8 bases. Germline CDR1 and CDR2: SGHRS and YFSETQ. This CDR3 is 13 amino acids long. The CDR3 protein is CASSLSATYEQYF. Written as DNA, the CDR3 is TGCGCCAGCAGCTTATCGGCTACCTACGAGCAGTACTTC.

The V and J genes are TRBV10-3 and TRBJ2-1; TRBD1 agrees at 8 bases. Germline CDR1 and CDR2: ENHRY and SYGVKD. V dropped 2 bases and J dropped 5; count of bases not matched to a gene: 8. This CDR3 spans 16 amino acids. The CDR3 spells CAISEGYRGANNEQFF. The CDR3 DNA reads TGTGCCATCAGTGAGGGATACAGGGGGGCCAACAATGAGCAGTTCTTC.

The CDR3 protein is CSVEGASGVTQYF. The CDR3 DNA follows: TGCAGCGTTGAAGGGGCTAGCGGGGTTACGCAGTATTTT. The rearrangement links TRBV29-1 to TRBJ2-3; TRBD2 aligns across 9 bases. CDR1 and CDR2 (germline): SQVTM, ANQGSEA. Trimming removed 1 base from V and 8 bases from J; junction bases left unmatched: 4. The CDR3 sequence is 13 residues long.

This clonotype has only a few counts. This chain uses TRBV6-6 with TRBJ1-5; no reliable D call. The CDR3 covers 12 residues. Germline V lookup: CDR1 MNHNY, CDR2 SVGAGI (reference sequence). V lost 8 bases and J lost 2, with 7 bases in between. CDR3 in amino acids: CASSKGNQPQHF. The CDR3 DNA is TGTGCCAGCTCGAAGGGCAATCAGCCCCAGCATTTT.

The rearrangement uses TRBV2 and TRBJ1-2; D is undetermined. Trimming removed 2 bases at V and 1 base at J, with 14 bases between. CDR1 and CDR2 (germline): SNHLY, FYNNEI. The CDR3 sequence is 16 residues long. CDR3: CASSESARPHNYGYTF. The CDR3 DNA is TGTGCCAGCAGTGAATCTGCTCGGCCCCATAACTATGGCTACACCTTC. The full variable domain, rest sourced from reference TRBV2 and TRBJ1-2, is EPEVTQTPSHQVTQMGQEVILRCVPISNHLYFYWYRQILGQKVEFLVSFYNNEISEKSEIFDDQFSVERPDGSNFTLKIRSTKLEDSAMYFCASSESARPHNYGYTFGSGTRLTVV.

The chain combines TRBV15 with TRBJ2-7, with D hard to call. Looked up from germline, CDR1 is LNHNV and CDR2 is YYDKDF (reference sequence). The CDR3 spans 14 residues. Trimming cost V 1 base and J 2 bases, with 9 bases left between them. In nucleotides, the CDR3 is TGTGCCACCAGCAGAGTTCCGACAACCTACGAGCAGTACTTC. Translation: CATSRVPTTYEQYF.

This clonotype was detected only a few times. The rearrangement uses TRBV4-2 and TRBJ2-1, with D perhaps TRBD1 or TRBD2 (6 bases each). V was trimmed by 3 bases and J by 4 bases, leaving 10 bases between them. The CDR3 length is 14 residues. CDR1 and CDR2 (germline): LGHNA, YNFKEQ. The CDR3 nucleotides read TGTGCCAGCAGCCAGGGGGGCCGGTACAATGAGCAGTTCTTC. It encodes CASSQGGRYNEQFF.

The genes are TRBV7-9 and TRBJ1-2; weak D call: TRBD1 (6 bases). CDR3 length: 14 residues. Trimming pared 8 bases from V and 7 bases from J, leaving 20 bases between. Germline V lookup: CDR1 SEHNR, CDR2 FQNEAQ (reference sequence). Here the CDR3 DNA reads TGTGCCAGCGGCCTCGACAGGATTCCTATTGGCTACACCTTC. This codes for CASGLDRIPIGYTF.

Notes on this clonotype: A read error may produce the germline difference seen at one junction end. This chain connects TRBV6-5 to TRBJ2-7; TRBD1 agrees at 7 bases. Germline loops: CDR1 MNHEY, CDR2 SVGAGI. The CDR3 is 13 amino acids. The CDR3 protein is CASSDSTGAEQYF. The CDR3 nucleotides read TGTGCCAGCAGTGACTCAACAGGGGCGGAGCAGTACTTC.

The chain employs TRBV27 and TRBJ1-5; no reliable D call. Deletions cut 5 bases from V and 0 bases from J, with 11 bases between. Germline V gene sequence: CDR1 MNHEY, CDR2 SMNVEV (reference sequence). The CDR3 is made up of 15 amino acids. CDR3 in DNA: TGTGCCAGCAGTCCCCGACGATCTAGCAATCAGCCCCAGCATTTT. Its translation is CASSPRRSSNQPQHF.

The table lists this clonotype with a few counts. The V and J genes are TRBV4-1 and TRBJ1-5, with 7 bases that match TRBD1. CDR1 is MGHRA, CDR2 YSYEKL, per germline. V lost 0 bases and J lost 7; bases outside the gene matches: 6. The CDR3 runs to 15 residues. Written as DNA, the CDR3 is TGCGCCAGCAGCCAAGATGACAGGGTTAAACAGCCCCAGCATTTT. Residues: CASSQDDRVKQPQHF.

This chain connects TRBV12-3 or TRBV12-4 to TRBJ1-5; 8 bases are a match to TRBD1. This CDR3 has 15 amino acids. Trimming at V came to 5 bases and at J to 4 bases, leaving 7 bases not matched to a gene. As DNA, the CDR3 is TGTGCCAGCAGTAGGGACAGGACCTATAATCAGCCCCAGCATTTT. It is translated as CASSRDRTYNQPQHF.

The gene calls are TRBV12-3 or TRBV12-4 and TRBJ1-5, with 10 bases that match TRBD1. Unmatched junction bases numbered 7, after V lost 5 bases and J lost 9 bases. The CDR3 totals 14 residues. The CDR3 nucleotides read TGTGCCAGCAGTCAAGGGACAGGGGAGATGCCCCAGCATTTT. It translates to CASSQGTGEMPQHF.

V gene TRBV12-3 or TRBV12-4 combines with J gene TRBJ1-1, with D perhaps TRBD1 (5 bases). The CDR3 spans 13 residues. With 6 bases removed from V and 9 bases from J, the gap between germline ends came to 17 bases. The CDR3 here is CASRVGGWGQAFF. The CDR3 DNA follows: TGTGCCAGCAGAGTGGGGGGGTGGGGACAAGCTTTCTTT.

This clonotype was seen ten or more times. The rearrangement uses TRBV29-1 and TRBJ2-1, with TRBD1 identical over 9 bases. J lost 4 bases, V lost 4 bases, and 8 bases had no gene match. The V gene's germline CDR1 is SQVTM and CDR2 ANQGSEA. This CDR3 has 15 amino acids. CDR3 nucleotides: TGCAGCGTTGGGGGTGGACAGGGGATTTACAATGAGCAGTTCTTC. Translating it yields CSVGGGQGIYNEQFF.

This clonotype was counted only a few times. The V call is TRBV7-9, the J call TRBJ1-5, with a possible D match to TRBD1 (6 bases). CDR1 is SEHNR and CDR2 is FQNEAQ in the germline V gene (reference sequence). CDR3 length: 14 amino acids. Deletions cut 4 bases from V and 5 bases from J, with 12 bases between. For the CDR3, the DNA is TGTGCCAGCAGCTCACCAGGGGAGGATCAGCCCCAGCATTTT. This gives the protein CASSSPGEDQPQHF.

In its sample, this clonotype was seen a few times. V and J are TRBV29-1 and TRBJ1-1; 8 nucleotides match TRBD1. This CDR3 comprises 16 residues. The germline V gene has CDR1 SQVTM and CDR2 ANQGSEA. V shed 5 bases, J shed 0 bases, and the junction held 11 bases outside the gene matches. CDR3 bases: TGCAGCGTTCCAGGAAGGACAGGGCACATGAACACTGAAGCTTTCTTT. Amino acids: CSVPGRTGHMNTEAFF.

The chain links TRBV20-1 to TRBJ1-2; D possibly corresponds to TRBD1 (5 bases). CDR3 size: 13 residues. Trimming took off 6 bases at V and 4 bases at J, with 15 bases between the two ends. From germline, CDR1 is DFQATT and CDR2 SNEGSKA (reference sequence). The CDR3 DNA follows: TGCAGTGCCATCACCGGGACTTCCTATGGCTACACCTTC. This translates into CSAITGTSYGYTF.

The V call is TRBV4-3, the J call TRBJ1-1, with a tentative D call TRBD1 (6 bases). The CDR3 loop spans 16 amino acids. Germline V gene lookup returns CDR1 LGHNA and CDR2 YSLEER. Between the trimmed V and J ends, which lost 0 bases and 9 bases, there was a span of 20 bases. In DNA form, the CDR3 reads TGCGCCAGCAGCCAAGAACCCGGGACATACGGGATGAAAGCTTTCTTT. Amino acid sequence: CASSQEPGTYGMKAFF.

This chain links TRBV3-1 with TRBJ1-6; TRBD1 matches 11 bases. V was pared by 0 bases and J by 0 bases, with 4 bases of the junction left unmatched. Germline-derived CDR1 and CDR2 are LGHDT and YNNKEL (reference sequence). The CDR3 is 19 amino acids. The CDR3 protein is CASSQDGTGGSSYNSPLHF. The CDR3 region has the DNA TGTGCCAGCAGCCAAGATGGGACAGGGGGATCCTCCTATAATTCACCCCTCCACTTT.

In this sample, this clonotype turned up a few times. The chain recombines TRBV20-1 with TRBJ1-2; 7 bases are shared with TRBD1. The germline gives CDR1 DFQATT, CDR2 SNEGSKA (reference sequence). CDR3 size: 14 residues. The junction had 5 bases not matched to a gene; V was cut back by 0 bases and J by 4 bases. The CDR3 reads CSARDFRDSYGYTF. CDR3 DNA sequence: TGCAGTGCTAGAGATTTCCGGGACAGCTATGGCTACACCTTC.

The V gene is TRBV20-1, the J gene TRBJ2-3, with D maybe TRBD2 (6 bases). The CDR3 sequence is 15 residues long. Germline V CDR1 and CDR2: DFQATT, SNEGSKA (reference sequence). V was cut by 1 base and J by 0 bases, with 11 bases left in between. The CDR3 DNA sequence: TGCAGTGCTAGAGCGGACGGGACTAGCACAGATACGCAGTATTTT. It yields the protein CSARADGTSTDTQYF.

This clonotype was counted only a few times. The chain uses TRBV7-2 and TRBJ1-5; D is uncertain. In germline, CDR1 is SGHTA, CDR2 FQGNSA. This CDR3 has 15 residues. Trimming removed 1 base from V and 0 bases from J, with 7 bases in between. CDR3 loop: CASSLELDSNQPQHF. CDR3 in DNA: TGTGCCAGCAGCTTAGAGTTGGATAGCAATCAGCCCCAGCATTTT.

The chain employs TRBV5-1 and TRBJ2-3; weak D call: TRBD2 (6 bases). V shed 1 base and J shed 3 bases, with 12 bases lying between them. Germline CDR1 and CDR2: SGHRS and YFSETQ. This CDR3 has 15 amino acids. CDR3 coding DNA: TGCGCCAGCAGCTTGTCCGGCGGGATTACAGATACGCAGTATTTT. This sequence encodes CASSLSGGITDTQYF. Together with reference TRBV5-1 and TRBJ2-3, the CDR3 gives the full variable domain: KAGVTQTPRYLIKTRGQQVTLSCSPISGHRSVSWYQQTPGQGLQFLFEYFSETQRNKGNFPGRFSGRQFSNSRSEMNVSTLELGDSALYLCASSLSGGITDTQYFGPGTRLTVL.

The chain links TRBV24-1 to TRBJ2-1; D perhaps matches TRBD1 (5 bases). Trimming took off 7 bases at V and 4 bases at J, with 10 bases between the two ends. The germline gives CDR1 KGHDR, CDR2 SFDVKD. The CDR3 runs 13 residues. The CDR3 DNA is TGTGCCACCAGGGACATGGTTTACAATGAGCAGTTCTTC. Translated, it gives CATRDMVYNEQFF.

The chain couples TRBV12-3 or TRBV12-4 to TRBJ2-1; D is possibly TRBD1 (6 bases). Deletions cut 4 bases from V and 10 bases from J, with 14 bases between. The CDR3 totals 13 residues. The chain's CDR3 is CASSSSGTTEQFF. In nucleotides, the CDR3 is TGTGCCAGCAGTTCATCCGGGACAACAGAGCAGTTCTTC.

The chain uses TRBV30 and TRBJ2-7, with a possible D match to TRBD1 (6 bases). V was shortened by 4 bases and J by 6 bases, with 16 bases between the two germline ends. Per germline, CDR1 GTSNPN and CDR2 SVGIG (reference sequence). The CDR3 sequence is 13 residues long. The chain's CDR3 is CAWNQGPGGEQYF. The CDR3 DNA sequence: TGTGCCTGGAACCAGGGGCCTGGAGGCGAGCAGTACTTC.